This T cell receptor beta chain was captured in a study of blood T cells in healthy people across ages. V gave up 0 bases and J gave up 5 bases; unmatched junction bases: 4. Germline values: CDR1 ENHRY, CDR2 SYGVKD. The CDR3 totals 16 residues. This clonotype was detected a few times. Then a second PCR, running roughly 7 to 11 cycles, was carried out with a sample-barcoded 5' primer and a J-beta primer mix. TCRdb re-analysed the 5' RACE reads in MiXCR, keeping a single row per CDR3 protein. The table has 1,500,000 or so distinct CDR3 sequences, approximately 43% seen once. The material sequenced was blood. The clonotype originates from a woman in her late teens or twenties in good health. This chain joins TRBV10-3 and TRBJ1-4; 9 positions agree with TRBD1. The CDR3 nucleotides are TGTGCCATCAGTGAGTCCGGGACAGGGAGGAATGAAAAACTGTTTTTT. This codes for CAISESGTGRNEKLFF.